This T cell receptor beta chain originates from a study of blood T cells in healthy people across ages. As regards this clonotype: Its antigen is unknown.

The CDR3 is made up of 11 amino acids. V shed 8 bases and J shed 8 bases, with 10 bases lying between them. For the second PCR, which ran for roughly 7 to 11 cycles, a sample-barcoded 5' primer and a J-beta primer mix were used. A template-switch adaptor containing 12 random nucleotides labeled each cDNA molecule. In TCRdb, the 5' RACE reads were re-called with MiXCR into one record per CDR3 protein. The sample consists of hundreds of thousands of distinct CDR3 sequences, 55% to 70% of them appearing once. Extraction of total RNA produced a minimum of 5.5 micrograms from each sample. Study-level findings and limits: The study found more naive CD4+ cells and higher diversity in long-lived than aged donors. No conclusive comparison of naive versus antigen-experienced cells was possible with unsorted PBMCs.

The rearrangement links TRBV12-3 or TRBV12-4 to TRBJ2-1, with a possible D match to TRBD2 (5 bases). The sequenced sample was blood. The clonotype was recovered from a man aged 30 to 45 in good health. Here the CDR3 reads CASGGGHEQFF. The CDR3 DNA follows: TGTGCCAGCGGTGGAGGACATGAGCAGTTCTTC.